Sequencing of this TCR beta chain was carried out in a study of cytomegalovirus exposure and HLA in healthy donors. TCRdb keeps only in-frame clones here, not all; method: immunoSEQ multiplex PCR. This repertoire shows 110,000 to 150,000 clones, roughly nine tenths found once; its top ten account for under 0.8%. The V end lost 3 bases, the J end lost 3 bases, and 11 bases lay between the germline ends. This CDR3 contains 14 residues. CDR1 is SEHNR, CDR2 FQNEAQ, per germline (reference sequence). The sequence was obtained from a man between 18 and 35 years old in good health and CMV-seronegative. Sequencing was done on a sample of PBMCs. The V gene is TRBV7-9, the J gene TRBJ2-5, with D perhaps matching TRBD2 (6 bases). The CDR3 nucleotides read TGTGCCAGCAGCTTGGGAGGAGCTAAAGAGACCCAGTACTTC. It specifies CASSLGGAKETQYF.